This passage covers 22 T cell receptor beta chains from one sample sequenced in a study of control samples from healthy donors and cancer patients (TCRdb year 2020). Library prep was done by the immunoSEQ multiplex PCR assay. In TCRdb, the immuneACCESS table is reduced to in-frame sequences with V and J assigned. These tables do not hold every clone; where another copy was compared, an unresolved V gene accounts for under half, and the others remain unexplained. The sample profile shows about 120,000 clones; around nine tenths of them were found once. Clones ranked in the top ten supply around 10% of the sample. Sample: blood. The receptor source for this set is a man aged 25 to 45 in good health.

V usage is TRBV4-1 and J usage is TRBJ1-1; D gene uncertain. The ends were cut back, 0 bases at V and 1 base at J, with 9 bases in the middle. Germline loops: CDR1 MGHRA, CDR2 YSYEKL. The CDR3 sequence is 15 residues long. CDR3 amino acids: CASSQDRVPNTEAFF. The CDR3 DNA reads as TGCGCCAGCAGCCAAGATAGGGTCCCGAACACTGAAGCTTTCTTT.

CDR3 region: CSAKDMSRAFF. The CDR3 region has the DNA TGCAGTGCTAAGGACATGAGTAGAGCTTTCTTT. The chain is built from TRBV20-1 and TRBJ1-1; a weak D match, TRBD1 (5 bases). Per germline, CDR1 DFQATT and CDR2 SNEGSKA (reference sequence). Trimming shortened V by 4 bases and J by 10 bases, and 13 bases separated the two germline ends. The CDR3 contains 11 residues.

The chain combines TRBV25-1 with TRBJ1-2, with TRBD1 identical over 8 bases. The ends lost 6 bases at V and 7 bases at J; junction bases unmatched: 7. CDR3 length: 13 amino acids. Germline V gene lookup returns CDR1 MGHDK and CDR2 SYGVNS. The CDR3 nucleotides are TGTGCCAGCAGGGACAGGGACTGGTCTGGCTACACCTTC. Residues: CASRDRDWSGYTF.

The V call is TRBV5-1, the J call TRBJ2-2, with 10 bases that match TRBD2. Germline CDR1 is SGHRS and CDR2 is YFSETQ. V was pared by 3 bases and J by 5 bases, with 7 bases of the junction left unmatched. The CDR3 contains 16 residues. For the CDR3, the DNA is TGCGCCAGCAGCTGGGGTAGCGGGGGGCCGACCGGGGAGCTGTTTTTT. Protein: CASSWGSGGPTGELFF.

Only one count was recorded for this clone. This chain connects TRBV19 to TRBJ1-4; TRBD1 is a possible D gene (5 bases). V lost 10 bases to trimming and J lost 6 bases, with 15 bases between them. Germline CDR1 and CDR2: LNHDA and SQIVND (reference sequence). CDR3 length equals 13 residues. The CDR3, as DNA: TGTGCCACCGGGGGAGGGGTTGATGAAAAACTGTTTTTT. This gives the protein CATGGGVDEKLFF.

By sample fraction, this clone is large. V gene TRBV5-1 combines with J gene TRBJ1-4, with a possible D match to TRBD1 (6 bases). CDR3 size: 17 residues. CDR1 and CDR2 from the germline V gene are SGHRS and YFSETQ. V lost 0 bases, J lost 3 bases, and 15 bases lay in between. The CDR3 DNA sequence: TGCGCCAGCAGCTTGGGATATCTTGAGGGGGCTAATGAAAAACTGTTTTTT. Its protein product is CASSLGYLEGANEKLFF.

This clone came up a few times. This chain connects TRBV20-1 to TRBJ1-6; possibly TRBD1 for D (5 bases). Trimming took off 3 bases at V and 3 bases at J, with 9 bases between the two ends. There are 14 residues in the CDR3. Germline-derived CDR1 and CDR2 are DFQATT and SNEGSKA (reference sequence). The CDR3 DNA follows: TGCAGTGCTAGTCAGGGCCACTATAATTCACCCCTCCACTTT. Amino acids: CSASQGHYNSPLHF.

This chain joins TRBV2 and TRBJ2-2, with 10 nucleotides matching TRBD1. The V segment lost 9 bases and the J segment 5 bases; nucleotides outside the gene matches: 9. Germline assignment: CDR1 SNHLY and CDR2 FYNNEI. The length of the CDR3 is 15 residues. CDR3 nucleotides: TGTGCCAGTGGACGGGGACAGGGGAGGACCGGGGAGCTGTTTTTT. It yields the protein CASGRGQGRTGELFF.

V and J are TRBV25-1 and TRBJ2-3; D is ambiguous. Per germline, CDR1 MGHDK and CDR2 SYGVNS. V was shortened by 1 base and J by 5 bases, with 16 bases between the two germline ends. The CDR3 extends over 16 amino acids. The DNA for the CDR3 is TGTGCCAGCAGTGAATTAGGGCCAGGTAGTCGAGATACGCAGTATTTT. This sequence encodes CASSELGPGSRDTQYF. The complete variable domain, with remaining parts taken from reference TRBV25-1 and TRBJ2-3, reads EADIYQTPRYLVIGTGKKITLECSQTMGHDKMYWYQQDPGMELHLIHYSYGVNSTEKGDLSSESTVSRIRTEHFPLTLESARPSHTSQYLCASSELGPGSRDTQYFGPGTRLTVL.

The V call is TRBV3-1 (or the pseudogene TRBV3-2), the J call TRBJ2-5; TRBD1 matches at 7 bases. Trimming removed 3 bases from V and 2 bases from J; junction bases left unmatched: 9. The CDR3 extends over 16 amino acids. The germline V gene encodes CDR1 LGHDT and CDR2 YNNKEL (reference sequence). The CDR3 DNA reads as TGTGCCAGCAGCCACCTATCACAGGGGCGGCAAGAGACCCAGTACTTC. This translates into CASSHLSQGRQETQYF.

The chain recombines TRBV27 with TRBJ1-1; 7 bases fit TRBD1. This CDR3 is built from 11 residues. The germline V gene encodes CDR1 MNHEY and CDR2 SMNVEV (reference sequence). The V segment lost 6 bases and the J segment 8 bases; nucleotides outside the gene matches: 3. DNA of the CDR3: TGTGCCAGCAGGACAGGGTTAGAAGCTTTCTTT. It encodes CASRTGLEAFF.

This rearrangement joins TRBV2 to TRBJ1-1; possible D gene TRBD1, 5 bases. Trimming cost V 6 bases and J 3 bases, with 11 bases left between them. CDR1 and CDR2 from the germline V gene are SNHLY and FYNNEI. This CDR3 spans 13 amino acids. The DNA for the CDR3 is TGTGCCAGCAGGGGGGTGGCGGACACTGAAGCTTTCTTT. Translating gives CASRGVADTEAFF. Using reference TRBV2 and TRBJ1-1 for the parts outside the CDR3, the full variable domain is EPEVTQTPSHQVTQMGQEVILRCVPISNHLYFYWYRQILGQKVEFLVSFYNNEISEKSEIFDDQFSVERPDGSNFTLKIRSTKLEDSAMYFCASRGVADTEAFFGQGTRLTVV.

The V gene is TRBV9, the J gene TRBJ1-2; D is unclear. Trimming left V 0 bases short and J 4 bases short, with 10 bases between. CDR1 is SGDLS and CDR2 is YYNGEE in the germline V gene. CDR3 length equals 14 residues. In DNA form, the CDR3 reads TGTGCCAGCAGCGTAGGGGGAGGACGCTATGGCTACACCTTC. Its translation is CASSVGGGRYGYTF.

This rearrangement joins TRBV10-3 to TRBJ2-7; 8 nucleotides agree with TRBD1. Germline V CDR1 and CDR2: ENHRY, SYGVKD. This CDR3 spans 12 amino acids. V gave up 10 bases and J gave up 0 bases; unmatched junction bases: 2. CDR3 nucleotide sequence: TGTGCCACTCAGGGGGCCTCCTACGAGCAGTACTTC. Its translation is CATQGASYEQYF.

CDR3 region: CASKQAATEAFF. The CDR3 DNA reads as TGTGCCAGCAAACAGGCCGCCACTGAAGCTTTCTTT. The chain recombines TRBV2 with TRBJ1-1; TRBD1 is a possible D gene (5 bases). Trimming stripped 7 bases from V and 4 bases from J, with 10 bases between. CDR3 length equals 12 residues. Germline CDR1 is SNHLY and CDR2 is FYNNEI.

CDR3 protein: CASSRGTEAFF. The CDR3 DNA reads TGTGCCAGCAGCCGGGGCACTGAAGCTTTCTTT. The chain joins TRBV28 to TRBJ1-1, with D hard to call. This CDR3 is 11 amino acids long. The germline CDR1 and CDR2 sequences are MDHEN and SYDVKM. V dropped 6 bases and J dropped 4 bases, with 6 bases sitting between them.

The V call is TRBV29-1, the J call TRBJ2-5; weak D call: TRBD1 (5 bases). V was clipped by 4 bases and J by 3 bases, with 12 bases between them. CDR1 is SQVTM and CDR2 is ANQGSEA in the germline V gene. CDR3 size: 13 residues. In DNA form, the CDR3 reads TGCAGCGTTGTTGCAGGGTGGGAAGAGACCCAGTACTTC. As protein: CSVVAGWEETQYF.

The chain carries TRBV7-2 and TRBJ1-2; D unclear. V lost 1 base, J lost 8 bases, and 14 bases lay in between. CDR3 length equals 14 residues. The germline gives CDR1 SGHTA, CDR2 FQGNSA. The CDR3, as DNA: TGTGCCAGCAGCTTAGTTTTTGGGTCCCAGGGCTACACCTTC. It encodes CASSLVFGSQGYTF.

This chain uses TRBV29-1 with TRBJ1-3; no clear D gene. This CDR3 contains 12 residues. The germline V gene has CDR1 SQVTM and CDR2 ANQGSEA. Trimming pared 3 bases from V and 0 bases from J, leaving 3 bases between. The CDR3 loop is CSVEGSGNTIYF. In DNA, the CDR3 is TGCAGCGTTGAGGGCTCTGGAAACACCATATATTTT.

CDR3 amino acids: CASSLAGGEGQPQHF. In nucleotides, the CDR3 is TGCGCCAGCAGCTTGGCGGGGGGGGAGGGTCAGCCCCAGCATTTT. This chain links TRBV5-1 with TRBJ1-5, with D possibly matching TRBD1 (5 bases). CDR1 and CDR2 from the germline V gene are SGHRS and YFSETQ. Trimming cost V 0 bases and J 6 bases, with 13 bases left between them. The CDR3 has 15 amino acids.

This sequence joins TRBV10-3 and TRBJ2-7; the match to TRBD1 covers 9 bases. Germline CDR1 reads ENHRY; CDR2 reads SYGVKD. With V trimmed by 5 bases and J by 2 bases, 10 bases remained unmatched. The CDR3 is made up of 16 amino acids. The CDR3 bases are TGTGCCATCAGTCACGGCTGGGACAGGGAGCCCTACGAGCAGTACGTC. Translated, it gives CAISHGWDREPYEQYV.

The genes are TRBV27 and TRBJ1-2, with D possibly matching TRBD1 (6 bases). This CDR3 contains 16 residues. CDR1 and CDR2 from the germline V gene are MNHEY and SMNVEV (reference sequence). V lost 3 bases to trimming and J lost 6 bases, with 20 bases between them. The DNA of the CDR3 is TGTGCCAGCAGTTTCTCGAAAACAGGGAACGCTAATGGCTACACCTTC. Translation gives CASSFSKTGNANGYTF.